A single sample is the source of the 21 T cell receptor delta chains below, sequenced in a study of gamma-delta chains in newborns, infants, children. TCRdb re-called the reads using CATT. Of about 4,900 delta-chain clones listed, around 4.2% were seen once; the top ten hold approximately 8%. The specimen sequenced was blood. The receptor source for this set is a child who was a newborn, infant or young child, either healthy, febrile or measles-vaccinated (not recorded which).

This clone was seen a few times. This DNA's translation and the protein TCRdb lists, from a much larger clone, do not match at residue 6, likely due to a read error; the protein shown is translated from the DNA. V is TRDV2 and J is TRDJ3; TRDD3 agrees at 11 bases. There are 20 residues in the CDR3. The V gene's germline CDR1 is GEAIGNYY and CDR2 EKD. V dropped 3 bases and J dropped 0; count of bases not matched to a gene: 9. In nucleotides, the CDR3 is TGTGCCTGTGACGCCTCACTGGGGGATAGAAGCTCCTGGGACACCCGACAGATGTTTTTC. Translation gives CACDASLGDRSSWDTRQMFF.

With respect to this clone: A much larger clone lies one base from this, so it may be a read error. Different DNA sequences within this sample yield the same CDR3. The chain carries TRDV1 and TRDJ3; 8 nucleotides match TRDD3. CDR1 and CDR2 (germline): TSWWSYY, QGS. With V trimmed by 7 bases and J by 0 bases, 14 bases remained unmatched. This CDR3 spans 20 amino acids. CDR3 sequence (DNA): TGTGCTCTTGACCTGCTCATGGGGGATGCGGACTCCTGGGACACCCGACAGATGTTTTTC. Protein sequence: CALDLLMGDADSWDTRQMFF.

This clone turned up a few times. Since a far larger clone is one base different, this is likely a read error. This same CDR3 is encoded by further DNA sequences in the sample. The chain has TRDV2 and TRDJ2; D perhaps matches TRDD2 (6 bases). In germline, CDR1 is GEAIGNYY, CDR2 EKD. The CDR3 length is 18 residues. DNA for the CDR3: TGTGCCTGTGACCCCATTCCTAACCGTCTGGCTCTGACAGCACAACTTTTCTTT. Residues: CACDPIPNRLALTAQLFF.

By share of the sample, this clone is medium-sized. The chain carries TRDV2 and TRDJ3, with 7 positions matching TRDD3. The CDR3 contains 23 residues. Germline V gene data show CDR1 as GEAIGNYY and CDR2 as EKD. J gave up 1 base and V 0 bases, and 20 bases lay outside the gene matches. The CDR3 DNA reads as TGTGCCTGTGACACCGTGAAATGTGGGGGAAATTGTGAGAGTTCCTGGGACACCCGACAGATGTTTTTC. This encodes CACDTVKCGGNCESSWDTRQMFF.

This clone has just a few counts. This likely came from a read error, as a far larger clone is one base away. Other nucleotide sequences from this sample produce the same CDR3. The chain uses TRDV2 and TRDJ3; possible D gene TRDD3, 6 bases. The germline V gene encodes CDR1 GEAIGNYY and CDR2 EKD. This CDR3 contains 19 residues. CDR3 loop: CACDSADTGFTWDTRQMFF. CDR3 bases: TGCGCCTGTGACTCCGCGGATACTGGTTTCACCTGGGACACCCGACAGATGTTTTTC.

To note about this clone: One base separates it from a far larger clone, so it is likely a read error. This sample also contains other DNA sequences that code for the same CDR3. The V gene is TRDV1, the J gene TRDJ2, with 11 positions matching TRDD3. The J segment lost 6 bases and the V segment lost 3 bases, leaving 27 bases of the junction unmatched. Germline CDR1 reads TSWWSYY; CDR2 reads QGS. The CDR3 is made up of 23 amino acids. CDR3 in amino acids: CALGEPSSTLPYWGIGGAAQLFF. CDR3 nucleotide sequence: TGTGCTCTTGGGGAGCCTTCCTCAACACTACCATACTGGGGGATAGGGGGAGCAGCACAACTCTTCTTT.

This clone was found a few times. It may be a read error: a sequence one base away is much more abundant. The CDR3 coding sequence is TGTGCTCCTGGGGAACTCCCTACGGGAGTACTGGGGGAGATTAGGTACCACACCGATAAACTCATCTTT. This translates into CAPGELPTGVLGEIRYHTDKLIF. The chain joins TRDV1 to TRDJ1, with 9 bases that match TRDD3. This CDR3 is built from 23 residues. Germline CDR1 is TSWWSYY and CDR2 is QGS.

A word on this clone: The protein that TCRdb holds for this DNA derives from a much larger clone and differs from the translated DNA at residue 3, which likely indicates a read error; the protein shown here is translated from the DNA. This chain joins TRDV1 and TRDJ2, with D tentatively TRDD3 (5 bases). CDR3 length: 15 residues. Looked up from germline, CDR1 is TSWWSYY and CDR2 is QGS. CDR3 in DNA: TGTGCTCATGGGGAACTTCTCTCTTTGACAGCACAACTCTTCTTT. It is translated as CAHGELLSLTAQLFF.

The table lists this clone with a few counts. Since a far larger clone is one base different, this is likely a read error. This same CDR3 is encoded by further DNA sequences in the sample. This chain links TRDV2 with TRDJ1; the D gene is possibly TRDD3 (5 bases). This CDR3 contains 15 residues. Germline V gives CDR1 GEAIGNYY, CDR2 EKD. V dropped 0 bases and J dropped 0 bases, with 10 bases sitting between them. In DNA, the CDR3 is TGTGCCTGTGACACCGGGGGGTGGTACACCGATAAACTCATCTTT. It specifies CACDTGGWYTDKLIF.

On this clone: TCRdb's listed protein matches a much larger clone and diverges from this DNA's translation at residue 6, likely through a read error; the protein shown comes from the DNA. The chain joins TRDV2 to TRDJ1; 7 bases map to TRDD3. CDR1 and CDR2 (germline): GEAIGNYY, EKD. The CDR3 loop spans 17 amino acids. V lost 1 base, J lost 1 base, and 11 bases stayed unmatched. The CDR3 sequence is CACDTEGYKTRTDKLIF. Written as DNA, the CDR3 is TGTGCCTGTGACACTGAGGGATACAAAACCCGCACCGATAAACTCATCTTT.

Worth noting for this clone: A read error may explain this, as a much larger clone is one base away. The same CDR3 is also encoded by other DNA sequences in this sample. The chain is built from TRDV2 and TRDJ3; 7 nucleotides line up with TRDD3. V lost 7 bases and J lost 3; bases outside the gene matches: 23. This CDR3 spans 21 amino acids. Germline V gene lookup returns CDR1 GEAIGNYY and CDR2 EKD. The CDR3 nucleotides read TGTGCCTGCGACGGACTTTCTGGGGGGCTCCTGTACGACTGGGACACCCGACAGATGTTTTTC. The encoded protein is CACDGLSGGLLYDWDTRQMFF.

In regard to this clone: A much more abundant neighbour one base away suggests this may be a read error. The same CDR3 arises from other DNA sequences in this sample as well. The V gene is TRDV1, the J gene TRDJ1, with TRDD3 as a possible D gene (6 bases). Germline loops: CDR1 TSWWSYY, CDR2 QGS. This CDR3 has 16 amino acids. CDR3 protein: CALGELGDLYTDKLIF. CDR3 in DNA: TGTGCTCTTGGGGAACTGGGGGACCTATACACCGATAAGCTCATCTTT.

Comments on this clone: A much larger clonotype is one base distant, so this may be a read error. In DNA, the CDR3 is TGTGCTCTTGTGGAACTACCCCACTGGGGGTTCCCCAGCTCCTGGGACACCCGACAGATGTTTTTC. This encodes CALVELPHWGFPSSWDTRQMFF. The chain carries TRDV1 and TRDJ3; 8 bases align to TRDD3. CDR1 and CDR2 (germline): TSWWSYY, QGS. The CDR3 is made up of 22 amino acids.

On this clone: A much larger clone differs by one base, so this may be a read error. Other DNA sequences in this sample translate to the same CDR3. CDR3 amino acids: CALGEPRGGLSSTDKLIF. CDR3 nucleotides: TGTGCTCTTGGGGAACCCCGCGGGGGTTTATCTTCCACCGATAAACTCATCTTT. The chain carries TRDV1 and TRDJ1; tentatively, D is TRDD3 (5 bases). V gave up 1 base and J gave up 1 base, with 19 bases separating them. CDR3 length: 18 residues. Germline values: CDR1 TSWWSYY, CDR2 QGS.

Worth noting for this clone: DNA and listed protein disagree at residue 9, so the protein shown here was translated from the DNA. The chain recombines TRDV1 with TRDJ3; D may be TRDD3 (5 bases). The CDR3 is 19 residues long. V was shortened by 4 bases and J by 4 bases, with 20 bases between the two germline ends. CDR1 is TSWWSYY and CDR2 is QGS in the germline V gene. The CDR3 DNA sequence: TGTGCTCTTGGGGGTGGTTGGGGAGGTACGACTTGGGACACCCGACAGATGTTTTTC. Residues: CALGGGWGGTTWDTRQMFF.

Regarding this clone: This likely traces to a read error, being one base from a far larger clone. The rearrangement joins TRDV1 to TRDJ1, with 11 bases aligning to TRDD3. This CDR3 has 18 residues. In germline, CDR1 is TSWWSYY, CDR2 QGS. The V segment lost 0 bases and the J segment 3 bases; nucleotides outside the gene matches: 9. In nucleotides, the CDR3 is TGTGCTCTTGGGGAACTGGTTAGGTACTGGGGGATAGCCGATAAACTCATCTTT. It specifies CALGELVRYWGIADKLIF.

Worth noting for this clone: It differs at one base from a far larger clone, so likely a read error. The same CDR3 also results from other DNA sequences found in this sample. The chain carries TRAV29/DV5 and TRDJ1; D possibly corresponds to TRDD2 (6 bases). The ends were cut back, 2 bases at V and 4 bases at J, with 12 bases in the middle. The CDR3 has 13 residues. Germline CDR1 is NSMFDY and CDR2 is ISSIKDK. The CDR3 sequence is CAARTFRSDKLIF. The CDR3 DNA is TGTGCAGCAAGGACCTTCCGGAGCGATAAACTCATCTTT.

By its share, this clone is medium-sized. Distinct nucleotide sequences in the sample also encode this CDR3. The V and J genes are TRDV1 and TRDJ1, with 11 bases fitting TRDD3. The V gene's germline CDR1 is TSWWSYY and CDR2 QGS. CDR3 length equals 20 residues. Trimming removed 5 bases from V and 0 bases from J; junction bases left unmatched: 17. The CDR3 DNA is TGTGCTCTTGGGTTTCTTCTACTGGGGGATATCCCCCCGTACACCGATAAACTCATCTTT. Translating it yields CALGFLLLGDIPPYTDKLIF.

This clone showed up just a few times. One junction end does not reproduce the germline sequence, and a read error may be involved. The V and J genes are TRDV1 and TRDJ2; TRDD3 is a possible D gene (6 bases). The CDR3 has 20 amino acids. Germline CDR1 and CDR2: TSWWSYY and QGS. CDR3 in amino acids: CALGELTYRGGPLLPAQLFF. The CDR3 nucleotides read TGTGCTCTTGGGGAACTCACCTACCGCGGGGGACCCCTTTTGCCAGCACAACTCTTCTTT.

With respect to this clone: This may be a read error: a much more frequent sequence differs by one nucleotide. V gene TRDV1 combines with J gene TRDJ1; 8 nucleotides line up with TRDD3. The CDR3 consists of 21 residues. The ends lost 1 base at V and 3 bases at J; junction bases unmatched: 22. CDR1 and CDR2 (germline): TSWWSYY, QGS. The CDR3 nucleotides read TGTGCTCTTGGGGAACAGGTCCTCCTACATACTGGGGGGAGGTACTCCGATAAACTCATCTTT. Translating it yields CALGEQVLLHTGGRYSDKLIF.

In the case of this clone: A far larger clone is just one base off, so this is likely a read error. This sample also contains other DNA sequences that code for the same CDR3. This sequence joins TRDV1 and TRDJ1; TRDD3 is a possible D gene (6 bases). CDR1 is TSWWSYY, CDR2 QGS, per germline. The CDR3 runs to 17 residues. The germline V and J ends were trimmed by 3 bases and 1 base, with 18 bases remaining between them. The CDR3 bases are TGTGCTCTTGGGGAGCTTGGGTATGGGGGTCCCACCGATAAACTCATCTTT. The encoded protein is CALGELGYGGPTDKLIF.